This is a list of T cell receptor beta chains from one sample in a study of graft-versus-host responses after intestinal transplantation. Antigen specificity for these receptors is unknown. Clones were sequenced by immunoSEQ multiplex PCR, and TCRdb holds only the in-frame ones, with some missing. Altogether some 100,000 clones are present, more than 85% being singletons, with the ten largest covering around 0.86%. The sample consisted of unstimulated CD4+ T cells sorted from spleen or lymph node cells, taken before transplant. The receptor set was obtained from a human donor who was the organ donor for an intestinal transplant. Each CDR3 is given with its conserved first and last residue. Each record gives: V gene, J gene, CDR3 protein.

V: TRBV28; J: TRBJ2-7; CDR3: CASSLKVGEQYF
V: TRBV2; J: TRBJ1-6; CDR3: CASSERPGQGEYSPLHF
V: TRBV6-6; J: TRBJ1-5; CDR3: CASSYAVGGQPQHF
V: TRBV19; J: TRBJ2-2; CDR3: CASSRRGGTSTGELFF
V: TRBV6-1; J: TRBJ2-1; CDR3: CASSDQDARSYNEQFF
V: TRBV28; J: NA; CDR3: CASTEAGDRAEQYF
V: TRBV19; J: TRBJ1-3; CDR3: CASSPFLGSGNTIYF
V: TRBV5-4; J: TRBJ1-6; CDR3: CASSLTGSSYNSPLHF
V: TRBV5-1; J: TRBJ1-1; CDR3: CASSRSGQNTEAFF
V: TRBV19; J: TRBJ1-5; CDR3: CASSIPGQGNQPQHF